This T cell receptor beta chain was captured in a study of blood T cell repertoires in COVID-19. The CDR3 loop spans 17 amino acids. Germline V CDR1 and CDR2: SGHVS, FQNEAQ. V was pared by 2 bases and J by 7 bases, with 6 bases of the junction left unmatched. The study drew participants aged about 18 to 95 years from under 30 US areas. This clone appeared a few times. Authors' processing steps: Estimates of nucleated cell counts were drawn from the amplification of reference gene primers. Generated by immunoSEQ multiplex PCR, the TCRdb table keeps only in-frame clones and is missing some. That table is the source of V, J and clone size, and D and trimming were worked out from the DNA. The data contain roughly 300,000 clones, nearly 90% of them singletons.

The source material was PBMCs or T cells enriched from blood (not recorded which). This clonotype was sampled from a woman in her 30s who had recovered from COVID-19. The rearrangement uses TRBV7-8 and TRBJ1-6; TRBD1 matches at 12 bases. DNA for the CDR3: TGTGCCAGCAGCTTACTGGGACAGGGGGCGGGGAATTCACCCCTCCACTTT. It encodes CASSLLGQGAGNSPLHF.